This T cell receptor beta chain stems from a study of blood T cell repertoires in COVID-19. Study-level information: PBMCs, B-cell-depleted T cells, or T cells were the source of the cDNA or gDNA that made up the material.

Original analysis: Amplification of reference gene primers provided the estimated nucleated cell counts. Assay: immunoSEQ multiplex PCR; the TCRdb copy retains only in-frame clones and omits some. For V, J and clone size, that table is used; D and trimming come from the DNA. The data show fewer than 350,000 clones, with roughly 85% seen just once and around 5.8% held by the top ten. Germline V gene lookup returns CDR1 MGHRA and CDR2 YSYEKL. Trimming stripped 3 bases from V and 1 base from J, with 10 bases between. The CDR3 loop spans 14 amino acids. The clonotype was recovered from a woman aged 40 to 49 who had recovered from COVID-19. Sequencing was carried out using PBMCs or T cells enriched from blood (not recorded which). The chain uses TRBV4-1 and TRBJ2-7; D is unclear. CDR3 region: CASSQAHGSYEQYF. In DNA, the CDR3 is TGCGCCAGCAGCCAGGCCCACGGGTCCTACGAGCAGTACTTC.